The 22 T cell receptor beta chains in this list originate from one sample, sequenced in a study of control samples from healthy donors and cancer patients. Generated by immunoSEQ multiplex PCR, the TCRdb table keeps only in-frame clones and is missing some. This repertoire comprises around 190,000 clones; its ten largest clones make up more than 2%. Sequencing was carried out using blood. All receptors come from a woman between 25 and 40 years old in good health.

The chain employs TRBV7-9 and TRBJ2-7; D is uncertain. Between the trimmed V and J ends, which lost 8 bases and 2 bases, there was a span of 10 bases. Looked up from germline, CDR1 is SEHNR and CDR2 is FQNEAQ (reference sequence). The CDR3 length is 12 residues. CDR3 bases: TGTGCCAGCGAGATGCAGGCCTACGAGCAGTACTTC. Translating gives CASEMQAYEQYF.

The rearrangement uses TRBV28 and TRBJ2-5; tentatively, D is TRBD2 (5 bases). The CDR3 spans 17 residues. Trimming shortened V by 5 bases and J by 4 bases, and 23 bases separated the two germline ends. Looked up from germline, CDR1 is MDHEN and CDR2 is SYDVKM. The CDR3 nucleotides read TGTGCCAGCAGTCCCAGGAGGTTTGGCGGGCATCGAGAGACCCAGTACTTC. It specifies CASSPRRFGGHRETQYF.

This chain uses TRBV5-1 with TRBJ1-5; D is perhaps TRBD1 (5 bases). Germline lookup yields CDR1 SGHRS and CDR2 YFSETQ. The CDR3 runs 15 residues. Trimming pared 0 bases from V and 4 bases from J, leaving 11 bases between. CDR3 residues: CASSLDPGSNQPQHF. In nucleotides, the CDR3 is TGCGCCAGCAGCTTGGATCCAGGGTCTAATCAGCCCCAGCATTTT.

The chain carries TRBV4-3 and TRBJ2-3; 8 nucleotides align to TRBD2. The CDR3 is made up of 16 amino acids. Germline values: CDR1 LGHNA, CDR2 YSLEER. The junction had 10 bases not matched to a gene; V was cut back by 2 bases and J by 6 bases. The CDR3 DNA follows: TGCGCCAGCAGCCAATTCACCGGGGGGGCACGGGATACGCAGTATTTT. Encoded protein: CASSQFTGGARDTQYF.

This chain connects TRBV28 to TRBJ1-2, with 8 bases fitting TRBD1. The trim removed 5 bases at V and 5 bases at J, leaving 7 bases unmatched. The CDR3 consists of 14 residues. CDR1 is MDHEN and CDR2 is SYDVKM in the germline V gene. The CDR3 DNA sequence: TGTGCCAGCAGTCTGACAGGGGAAAAGTATGGCTACACCTTC. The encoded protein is CASSLTGEKYGYTF.

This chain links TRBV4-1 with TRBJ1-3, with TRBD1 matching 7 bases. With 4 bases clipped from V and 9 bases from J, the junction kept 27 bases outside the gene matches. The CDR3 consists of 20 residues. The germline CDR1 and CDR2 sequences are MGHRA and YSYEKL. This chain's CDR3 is CASSRLPRDREGVRTSTIYF. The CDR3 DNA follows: TGCGCCAGCAGCCGGTTACCCCGCGACAGGGAGGGGGTAAGGACGAGCACCATATATTTT.

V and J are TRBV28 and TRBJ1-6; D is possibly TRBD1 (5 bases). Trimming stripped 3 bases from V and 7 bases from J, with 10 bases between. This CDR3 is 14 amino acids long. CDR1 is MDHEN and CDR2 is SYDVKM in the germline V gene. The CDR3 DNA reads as TGTGCCAGCAGTTTTTGGGGGACCAATTCACCCCTCCACTTT. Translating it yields CASSFWGTNSPLHF.

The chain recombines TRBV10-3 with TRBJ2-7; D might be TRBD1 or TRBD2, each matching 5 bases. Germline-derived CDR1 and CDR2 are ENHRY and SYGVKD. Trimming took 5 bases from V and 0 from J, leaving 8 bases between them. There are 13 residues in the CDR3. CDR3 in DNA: TGTGCCATCAGTACCGGGACCTCCTACGAGCAGTACTTC. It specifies CAISTGTSYEQYF.

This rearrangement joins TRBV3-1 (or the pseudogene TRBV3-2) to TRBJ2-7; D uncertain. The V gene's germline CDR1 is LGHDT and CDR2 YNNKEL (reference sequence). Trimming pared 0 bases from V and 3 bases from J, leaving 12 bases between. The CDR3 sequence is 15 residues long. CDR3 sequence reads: CASSQESGLYYEQYF. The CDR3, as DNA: TGTGCCAGCAGCCAAGAATCAGGCCTTTACTACGAGCAGTACTTC.

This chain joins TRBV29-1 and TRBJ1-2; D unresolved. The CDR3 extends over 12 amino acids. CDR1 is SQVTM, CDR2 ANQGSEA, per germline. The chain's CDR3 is CAANIANYGYTF. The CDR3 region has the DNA TGCGCGGCTAACATCGCTAACTATGGCTACACCTTC.

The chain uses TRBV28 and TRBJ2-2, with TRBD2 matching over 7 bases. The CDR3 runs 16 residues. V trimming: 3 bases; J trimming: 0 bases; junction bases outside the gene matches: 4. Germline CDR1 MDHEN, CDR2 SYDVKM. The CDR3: CASSFFGGANTGELFF. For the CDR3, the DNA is TGTGCCAGCAGTTTCTTTGGGGGGGCGAACACCGGGGAGCTGTTTTTT.

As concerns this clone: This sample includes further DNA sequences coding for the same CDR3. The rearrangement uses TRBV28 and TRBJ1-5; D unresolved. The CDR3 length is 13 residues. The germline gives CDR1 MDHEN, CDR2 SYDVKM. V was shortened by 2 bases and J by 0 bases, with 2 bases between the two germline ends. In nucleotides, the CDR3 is TGTGCCAGCAGTTTAATTAGCAATCAGCCCCAGCATTTT. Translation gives CASSLISNQPQHF.

As DNA, the CDR3 is TGCAGTGCTCCGGCCGCCTACGAGCAGTACTTC. Protein product: CSAPAAYEQYF. The chain couples TRBV20-1 to TRBJ2-7, with D unclear. Trimming cost V 5 bases and J 2 bases, with 7 bases left between them. Germline V gene sequence: CDR1 DFQATT, CDR2 SNEGSKA (reference sequence). There are 11 residues in the CDR3.

DNA for the CDR3: TGTGCCAGCATCGTCGGGACCGGTTATAGCAATCAGCCCCAGCATTTT. It yields the protein CASIVGTGYSNQPQHF. V is TRBV6-7 and J is TRBJ1-5; D is possibly TRBD1 (5 bases). TRBV6-7 is marked as an open reading frame, function uncertain. The CDR3 is 16 residues long. V was trimmed by 7 bases and J by 0 bases, leaving 16 bases between them.

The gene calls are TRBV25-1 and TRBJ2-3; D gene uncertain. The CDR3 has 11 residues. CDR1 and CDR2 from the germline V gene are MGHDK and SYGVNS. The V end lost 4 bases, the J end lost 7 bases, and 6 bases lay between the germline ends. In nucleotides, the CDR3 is TGTGCCAGCAGTGCGGTAAATACGCAGTATTTT. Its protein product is CASSAVNTQYF. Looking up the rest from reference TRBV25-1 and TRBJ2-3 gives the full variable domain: EADIYQTPRYLVIGTGKKITLECSQTMGHDKMYWYQQDPGMELHLIHYSYGVNSTEKGDLSSESTVSRIRTEHFPLTLESARPSHTSQYLCASSAVNTQYFGPGTRLTVL.

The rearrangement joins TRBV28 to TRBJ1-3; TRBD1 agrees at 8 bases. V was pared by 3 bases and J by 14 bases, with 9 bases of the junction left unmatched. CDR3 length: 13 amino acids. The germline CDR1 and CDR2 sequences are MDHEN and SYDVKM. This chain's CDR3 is CASSLRARTGLYF. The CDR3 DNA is TGTGCCAGCAGTTTGCGGGCCCGGACAGGGTTATATTTT.

CDR3 sequence: CASSFSGTGANTEAFF. For the CDR3, the DNA is TGCGCCAGCAGCTTTTCCGGGACAGGGGCGAACACTGAAGCTTTCTTT. The J gene is TRBJ1-1, the V gene TRBV5-1, with 10 bases fitting TRBD1. Losses at the gene ends were 2 bases for V and 1 base for J; bases not matched to a gene: 5. The CDR3 is 16 amino acids. Germline CDR1 is SGHRS and CDR2 is YFSETQ.

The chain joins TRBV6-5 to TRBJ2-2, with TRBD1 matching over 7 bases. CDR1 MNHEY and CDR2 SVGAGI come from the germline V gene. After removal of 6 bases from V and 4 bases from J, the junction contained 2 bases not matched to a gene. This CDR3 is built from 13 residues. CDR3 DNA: TGTGCCAGCAGGAGGGACAGCACCGGGGAGCTGTTTTTT. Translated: CASRRDSTGELFF.

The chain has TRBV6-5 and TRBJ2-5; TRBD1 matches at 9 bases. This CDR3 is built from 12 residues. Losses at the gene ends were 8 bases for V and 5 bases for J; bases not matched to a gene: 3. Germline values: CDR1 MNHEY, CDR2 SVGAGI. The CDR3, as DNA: TGTGCCAGCGGACAGGGGTTTGAGACCCAGTACTTC. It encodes CASGQGFETQYF.

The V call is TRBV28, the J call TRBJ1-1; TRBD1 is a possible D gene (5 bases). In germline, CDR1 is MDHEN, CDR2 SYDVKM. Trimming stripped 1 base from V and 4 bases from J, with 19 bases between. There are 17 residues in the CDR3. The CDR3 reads CASSLSKRGIWGTEAFF. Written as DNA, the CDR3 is TGTGCCAGCAGTTTATCTAAAAGGGGAATTTGGGGCACTGAAGCTTTCTTT.

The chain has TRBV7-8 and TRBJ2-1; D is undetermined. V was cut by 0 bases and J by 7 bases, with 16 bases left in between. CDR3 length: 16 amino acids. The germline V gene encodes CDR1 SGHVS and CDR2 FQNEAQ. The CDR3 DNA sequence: TGTGCCAGCAGCTTAGCGTGGCCGGATTTGAAGAATGAGCAGTTCTTC. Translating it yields CASSLAWPDLKNEQFF.

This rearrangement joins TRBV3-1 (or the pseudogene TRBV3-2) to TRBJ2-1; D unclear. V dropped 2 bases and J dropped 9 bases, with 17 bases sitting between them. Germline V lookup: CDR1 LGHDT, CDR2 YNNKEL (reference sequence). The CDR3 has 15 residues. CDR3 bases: TGTGCCAGCAGCCAAAGGCCTAGTTATTTCGGTGAGCAGTTCTTC. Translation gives CASSQRPSYFGEQFF.